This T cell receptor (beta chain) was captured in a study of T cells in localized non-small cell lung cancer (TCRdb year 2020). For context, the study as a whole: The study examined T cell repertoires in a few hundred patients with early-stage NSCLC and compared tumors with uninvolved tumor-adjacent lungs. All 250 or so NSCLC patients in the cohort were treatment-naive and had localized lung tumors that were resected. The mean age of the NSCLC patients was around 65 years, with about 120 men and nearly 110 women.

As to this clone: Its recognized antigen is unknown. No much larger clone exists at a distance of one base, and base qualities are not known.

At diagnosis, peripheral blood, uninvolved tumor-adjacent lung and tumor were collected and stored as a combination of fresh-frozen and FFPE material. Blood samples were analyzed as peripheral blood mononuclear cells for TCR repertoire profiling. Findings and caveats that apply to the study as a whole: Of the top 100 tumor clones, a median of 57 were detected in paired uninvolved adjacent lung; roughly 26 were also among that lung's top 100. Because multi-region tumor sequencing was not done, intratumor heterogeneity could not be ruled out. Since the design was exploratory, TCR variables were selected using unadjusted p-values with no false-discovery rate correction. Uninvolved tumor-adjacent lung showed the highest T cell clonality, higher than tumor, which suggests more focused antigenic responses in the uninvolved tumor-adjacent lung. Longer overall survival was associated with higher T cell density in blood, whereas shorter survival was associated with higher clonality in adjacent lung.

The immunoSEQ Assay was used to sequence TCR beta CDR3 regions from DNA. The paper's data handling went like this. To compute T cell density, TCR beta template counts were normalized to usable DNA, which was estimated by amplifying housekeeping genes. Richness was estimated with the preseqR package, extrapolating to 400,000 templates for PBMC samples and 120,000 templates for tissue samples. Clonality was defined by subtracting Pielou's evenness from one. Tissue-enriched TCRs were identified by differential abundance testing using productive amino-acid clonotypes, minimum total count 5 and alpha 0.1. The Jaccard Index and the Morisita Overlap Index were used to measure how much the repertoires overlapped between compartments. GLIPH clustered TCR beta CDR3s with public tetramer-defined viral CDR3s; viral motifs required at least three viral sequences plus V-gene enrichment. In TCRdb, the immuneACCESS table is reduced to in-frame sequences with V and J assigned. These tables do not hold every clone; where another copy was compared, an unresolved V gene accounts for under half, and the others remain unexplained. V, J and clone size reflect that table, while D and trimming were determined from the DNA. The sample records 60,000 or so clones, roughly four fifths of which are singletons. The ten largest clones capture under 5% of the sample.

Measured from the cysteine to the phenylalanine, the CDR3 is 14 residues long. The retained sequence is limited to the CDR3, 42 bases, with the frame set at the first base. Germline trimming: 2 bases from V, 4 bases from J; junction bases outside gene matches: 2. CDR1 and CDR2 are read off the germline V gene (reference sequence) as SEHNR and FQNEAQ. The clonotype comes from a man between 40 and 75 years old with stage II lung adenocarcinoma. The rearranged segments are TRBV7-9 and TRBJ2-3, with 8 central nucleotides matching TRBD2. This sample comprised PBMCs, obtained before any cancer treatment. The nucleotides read TGTGCCAGCAGCTTAAGCGGGAGTGCAGATACGCAGTATTTT. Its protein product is CASSLSGSADTQYF. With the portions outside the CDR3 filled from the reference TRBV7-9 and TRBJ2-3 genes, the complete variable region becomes DTGVSQNPRHKITKRGQNVTFRCDPISEHNRLYWYRQTLGQGPEFLTYFQNEAQLEKSRLLSDRFSAERPKGSFSTLEIQRTEQGDSAMYLCASSLSGSADTQYFGPGTRLTVL.